Each of the 14 T cell receptor beta chains below was sequenced from the same sample in a study of CD8+CD57+ T cells in acquired aplastic anemia. Template material for TCR beta VDJ and CDR3 profiling consisted of genomic DNA. MiXCR was run by TCRdb on the reads, yielding one entry per CDR3 protein. The profile shows fewer than 200,000 distinct CDR3 sequences, around 40% of them singletons. Material: sorted CD4+, CD8+, or CD8+CD57+ T cells (not recorded which) from PBMCs. The receptors stem from a human donor in good health.

This clonotype was picked up many times. J is TRBJ2-3 and V is TRBV19; D possibly matches TRBD1 or TRBD2 (6 bases each). Germline CDR1 reads LNHDA; CDR2 reads SQIVND (reference sequence). Trimming left V 0 bases short and J 5 bases short, with 18 bases between. This CDR3 is 17 amino acids long. The CDR3 coding sequence is TGTGCCAGTAGTATAGATTCTGGGGGGCTCGGGGTAGATACGCAGTATTTT. Encoded protein: CASSIDSGGLGVDTQYF.

This clonotype occurred a few times. The chain links TRBV11-2 to TRBJ2-2, with D maybe TRBD1 (5 bases). The CDR3 contains 16 residues. Trimming stripped 3 bases from V and 4 bases from J, with 15 bases between. From germline, CDR1 is SGHAT and CDR2 FQNNGV. CDR3 bases: TGTGCCAGCAGCTTTCGAGTCCAGGGTAGCACCGGGGAGCTGTTTTTT. It translates to CASSFRVQGSTGELFF.

The chain is built from TRBV19 and TRBJ1-2; 8 positions match TRBD1. The CDR3 covers 16 residues. V trimming: 9 bases; J trimming: 2 bases; junction bases outside the gene matches: 14. CDR1 is LNHDA and CDR2 is SQIVND in the germline V gene (reference sequence). The CDR3 loop reads CASGEGTGAPNYGYTF. Written as DNA, the CDR3 is TGTGCCAGCGGGGAGGGGACAGGAGCGCCCAACTATGGCTACACCTTC.

In its sample, this clonotype was seen many times. The rearrangement uses TRBV20-1 and TRBJ2-7; TRBD1 is a possible D gene (6 bases). The V gene lost 6 bases and the J gene lost 2 bases, with 14 bases spanning the gap. The CDR3 sequence is 13 residues long. Germline CDR1 reads DFQATT; CDR2 reads SNEGSKA (reference sequence). The CDR3 loop reads CSALTGLTYEQYF. CDR3 nucleotide sequence: TGCAGTGCCCTGACAGGTCTGACCTACGAGCAGTACTTC.

The V gene is TRBV2, the J gene TRBJ2-7; TRBD1 is a possible D gene (6 bases). V was clipped by 1 base and J by 6 bases, with 16 bases between them. CDR1 and CDR2 (germline): SNHLY, FYNNEI. The CDR3 length is 15 residues. The CDR3 sequence is CASSEVRGQMFEQYF. CDR3 nucleotide sequence: TGTGCCAGCAGTGAAGTCCGGGGACAAATGTTCGAGCAGTACTTC. The variable domain in full, with the rest retrieved from reference TRBV2 and TRBJ2-7, is EPEVTQTPSHQVTQMGQEVILRCVPISNHLYFYWYRQILGQKVEFLVSFYNNEISEKSEIFDDQFSVERPDGSNFTLKIRSTKLEDSAMYFCASSEVRGQMFEQYFGPGTRLTVT.

This clonotype was counted once. The chain employs TRBV2 and TRBJ2-2, with D possibly TRBD2 on 6 matching bases. The ends were cut back, 6 bases at V and 9 bases at J, with 17 bases in the middle. The CDR3 totals 14 residues. Germline CDR1 SNHLY, CDR2 FYNNEI. Here the CDR3 reads CASRLAGPGWELFF. The CDR3, as DNA: TGTGCCAGCAGACTGGCGGGACCTGGGTGGGAGCTGTTTTTT.

This clonotype was counted only a few times. The rearrangement joins TRBV7-9 to TRBJ1-1; weak D call: TRBD1 (5 bases). The CDR3 consists of 13 residues. The V gene's germline CDR1 is SEHNR and CDR2 FQNEAQ (reference sequence). Trimming cost V 9 bases and J 1 base, with 12 bases left between them. The CDR3 DNA is TGTGCCAGTGTCGGGGGGGGGAACACTGAAGCTTTCTTT. This codes for CASVGGGNTEAFF.

This clonotype was picked up many times. This chain connects TRBV10-2 to TRBJ2-7, with D maybe TRBD2 (6 bases). The ends were cut back, 0 bases at V and 6 bases at J, with 6 bases in the middle. The V gene's germline CDR1 is WSHSY and CDR2 SAAADI. This CDR3 spans 12 amino acids. DNA of the CDR3: TGCGCCAGCAGTGAGTCGGGGGGCGAGCAGTACTTC. Translated: CASSESGGEQYF.

About this clonotype: This sequence may be a read error, since a much larger clone differs from it by one base. The chain combines TRBV4-2 with TRBJ2-5; maybe TRBD1 (6 bases). Germline assignment: CDR1 LGHNA and CDR2 YNFKEQ. CDR3 size: 14 residues. CDR3 nucleotide sequence: TGTGCCGTTAACCAGGGGATATTTCAAGAGACCCAGTGCTTC. Translating gives CAVNQGIFQETQCF.

This clonotype was detected ten times or more. The chain recombines TRBV11-2 with TRBJ2-1; 9 positions match TRBD1. The V and J ends lost 8 bases and 3 bases, in that order; junction bases with no gene match: 17. There are 18 residues in the CDR3. Per germline, CDR1 SGHAT and CDR2 FQNNGV. The CDR3 DNA reads TGTGCCAGCCGCCGGGACAGGGAGGTCTCCCTATACTACAATGAGCAGTTCTTC. Residues: CASRRDREVSLYYNEQFF.

This clonotype has at least ten counts. This chain joins TRBV10-3 and TRBJ1-6; no clear D gene. Trimming removed 8 bases from V and 7 bases from J, with 12 bases in between. The germline V gene encodes CDR1 ENHRY and CDR2 SYGVKD. The CDR3 runs to 13 residues. The DNA of the CDR3 is TGTGCCATCCGACCAGATAAAAATTCACCCCTCCACTTT. Translating gives CAIRPDKNSPLHF.

This clonotype was observed at least ten times. J is TRBJ2-7 and V is TRBV5-1; no reliable D call. Germline loops: CDR1 SGHRS, CDR2 YFSETQ. Trimming shortened V by 0 bases and J by 7 bases, and 8 bases separated the two germline ends. CDR3 size: 12 residues. The DNA of the CDR3 is TGCGCCAGCAGCTTGGAATCCGGGGAGCAGTACTTC. Protein: CASSLESGEQYF.

CDR3 DNA sequence: TGTGCCAGTAGTATAATCCCGTCCCCTGGGGCCAACGTCCTGACTTTC. Protein sequence: CASSIIPSPGANVLTF. The J gene is TRBJ2-6, the V gene TRBV19; D remains unclear. V lost 2 bases and J 2 bases, leaving 10 bases between the germline ends. From germline, CDR1 is LNHDA and CDR2 SQIVND (reference sequence). This CDR3 has 16 amino acids.

V gene TRBV13 combines with J gene TRBJ2-5; the match to TRBD2 covers 12 bases. CDR3 length equals 17 residues. CDR1 is PRHDT, CDR2 FYEKMQ, per germline (reference sequence). The V segment lost 5 bases and the J segment 1 base; nucleotides outside the gene matches: 8. This CDR3 is CASSLRTSGETQETQYF. For the CDR3, the DNA is TGTGCCAGCAGCCTCCGGACTAGCGGGGAGACCCAAGAGACCCAGTACTTC. Filled out from reference TRBV13 and TRBJ2-5, the complete variable domain reads AAGVIQSPRHLIKEKRETATLKCYPIPRHDTVYWYQQGPGQDPQFLISFYEKMQSDKGSIPDRFSAQQFSDYHSELNMSSLELGDSALYFCASSLRTSGETQETQYFGPGTRLLVL.